This T cell receptor beta chain came from a study of control samples from healthy donors and cancer patients. The repertoire was sequenced with immunoSEQ multiplex PCR; TCRdb's copy has only in-frame clones and lacks some. This sample has around 200,000 clones, with approximately 92% found just once. The CDR3 extends over 14 amino acids. Germline assignment: CDR1 KGHDR and CDR2 SFDVKD. The germline V and J ends were trimmed by 3 bases and 0 bases, with 5 bases remaining between them. What was sequenced was blood. This chain connects TRBV24-1 to TRBJ1-5; D is unresolved. The sequence was obtained from a man aged 18 to 35 in good health. CDR3 sequence reads: CATSDQYSNQPQHF. In DNA form, the CDR3 reads TGTGCCACCAGTGATCAATATAGCAATCAGCCCCAGCATTTT.